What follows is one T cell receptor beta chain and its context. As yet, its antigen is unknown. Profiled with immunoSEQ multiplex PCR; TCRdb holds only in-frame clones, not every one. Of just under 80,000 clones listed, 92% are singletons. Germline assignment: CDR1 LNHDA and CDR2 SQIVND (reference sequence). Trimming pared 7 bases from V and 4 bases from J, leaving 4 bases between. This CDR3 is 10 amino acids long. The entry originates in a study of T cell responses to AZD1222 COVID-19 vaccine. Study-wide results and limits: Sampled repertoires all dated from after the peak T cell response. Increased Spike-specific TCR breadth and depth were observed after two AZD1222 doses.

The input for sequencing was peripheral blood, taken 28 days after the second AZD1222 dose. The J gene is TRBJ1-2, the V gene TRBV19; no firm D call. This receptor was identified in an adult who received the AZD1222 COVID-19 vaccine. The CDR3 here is CASIGYGYTF. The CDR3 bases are TGTGCCAGTATTGGCTATGGCTACACCTTC.